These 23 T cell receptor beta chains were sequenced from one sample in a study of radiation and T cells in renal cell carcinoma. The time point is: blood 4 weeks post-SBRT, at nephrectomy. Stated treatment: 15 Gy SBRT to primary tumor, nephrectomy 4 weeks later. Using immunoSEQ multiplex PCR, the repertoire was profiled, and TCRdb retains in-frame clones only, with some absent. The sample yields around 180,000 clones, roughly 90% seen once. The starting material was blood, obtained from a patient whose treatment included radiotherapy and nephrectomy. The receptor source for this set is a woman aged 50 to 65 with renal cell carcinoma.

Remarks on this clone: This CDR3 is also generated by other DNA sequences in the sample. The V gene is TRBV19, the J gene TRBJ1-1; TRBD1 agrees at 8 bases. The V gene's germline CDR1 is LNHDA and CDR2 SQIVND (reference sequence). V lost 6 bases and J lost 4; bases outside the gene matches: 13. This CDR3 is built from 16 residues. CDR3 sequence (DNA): TGTGCCAGTAGGCCTACCGGGACAGGAACAGGCACTGAAGCTTTCTTT. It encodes CASRPTGTGTGTEAFF.

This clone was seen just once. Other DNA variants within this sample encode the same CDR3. CDR3 in amino acids: CASRQDYNSPLHF. The CDR3 DNA reads as TGCGCCAGCAGACAGGACTATAATTCACCCCTCCACTTT. The chain links TRBV5-1 to TRBJ1-6; TRBD1 is a possible D gene (5 bases). CDR1 is SGHRS and CDR2 is YFSETQ in the germline V gene. The CDR3 is made up of 13 amino acids. The ends were cut back, 5 bases at V and 3 bases at J, with 6 bases in the middle. Full variable domain (outside the CDR3, taken from reference TRBV5-1 and TRBJ1-6): KAGVTQTPRYLIKTRGQQVTLSCSPISGHRSVSWYQQTPGQGLQFLFEYFSETQRNKGNFPGRFSGRQFSNSRSEMNVSTLELGDSALYLCASRQDYNSPLHFGNGTRLTVT.

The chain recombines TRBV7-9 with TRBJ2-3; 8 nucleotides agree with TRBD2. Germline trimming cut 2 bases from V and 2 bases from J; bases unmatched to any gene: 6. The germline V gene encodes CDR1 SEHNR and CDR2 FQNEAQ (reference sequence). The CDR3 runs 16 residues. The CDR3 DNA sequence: TGTGCCAGCAGCTTATTGTCGCGGGAGGTCACAGATACGCAGTATTTT. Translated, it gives CASSLLSREVTDTQYF.

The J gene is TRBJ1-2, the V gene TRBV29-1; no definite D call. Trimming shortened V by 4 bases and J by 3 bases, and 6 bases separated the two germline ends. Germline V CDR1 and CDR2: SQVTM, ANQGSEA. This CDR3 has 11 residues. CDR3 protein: CSVVVDYGYTF. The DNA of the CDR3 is TGCAGCGTTGTGGTCGACTATGGCTACACCTTC.

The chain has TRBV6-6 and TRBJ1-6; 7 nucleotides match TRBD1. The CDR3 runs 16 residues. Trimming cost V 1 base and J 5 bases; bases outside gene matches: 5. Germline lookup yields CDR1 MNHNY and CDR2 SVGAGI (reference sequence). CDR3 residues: CASSYFGQANNSPLHF. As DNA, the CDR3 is TGTGCCAGCAGTTACTTTGGACAGGCGAATAATTCACCCCTCCACTTT.

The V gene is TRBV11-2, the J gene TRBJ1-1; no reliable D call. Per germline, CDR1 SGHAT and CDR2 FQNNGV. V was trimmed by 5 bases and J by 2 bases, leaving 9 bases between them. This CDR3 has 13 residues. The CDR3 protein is CASSPPGNTEAFF. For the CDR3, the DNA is TGTGCCAGCAGCCCACCTGGAAACACTGAAGCTTTCTTT. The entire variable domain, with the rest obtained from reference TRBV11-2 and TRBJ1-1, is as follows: EAGVAQSPRYKIIEKRQSVAFWCNPISGHATLYWYQQILGQGPKLLIQFQNNGVVDDSQLPKDRFSAERLKGVDSTLKIQPAKLEDSAVYLCASSPPGNTEAFFGQGTRLTVV.

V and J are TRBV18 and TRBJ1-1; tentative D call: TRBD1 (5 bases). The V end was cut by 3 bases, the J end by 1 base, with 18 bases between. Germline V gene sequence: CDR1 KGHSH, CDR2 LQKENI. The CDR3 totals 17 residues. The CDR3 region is CASSPMGRGSANTEAFF. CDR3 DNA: TGTGCCAGCTCACCGATGGGGAGGGGTTCGGCGAACACTGAAGCTTTCTTT.

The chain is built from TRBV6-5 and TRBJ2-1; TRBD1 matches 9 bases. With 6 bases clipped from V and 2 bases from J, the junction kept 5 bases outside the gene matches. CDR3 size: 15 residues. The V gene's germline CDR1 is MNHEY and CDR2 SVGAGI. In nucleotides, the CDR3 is TGTGCCAGCAGATCCGGGACAGGGACCTACAATGAGCAGTTCTTC. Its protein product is CASRSGTGTYNEQFF.

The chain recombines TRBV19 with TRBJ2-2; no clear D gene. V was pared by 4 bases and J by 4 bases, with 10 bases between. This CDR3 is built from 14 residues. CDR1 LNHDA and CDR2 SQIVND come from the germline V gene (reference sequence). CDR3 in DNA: TGTGCCAGTAGTAGAGGACCCGTCACCGGGGAGCTGTTTTTT. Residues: CASSRGPVTGELFF.

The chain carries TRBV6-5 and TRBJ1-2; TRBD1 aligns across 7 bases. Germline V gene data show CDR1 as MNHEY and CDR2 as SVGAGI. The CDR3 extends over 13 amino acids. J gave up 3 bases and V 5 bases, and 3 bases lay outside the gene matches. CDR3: CASSVDRDYGYTF. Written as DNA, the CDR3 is TGTGCCAGCAGTGTCGACAGGGACTATGGCTACACCTTC.

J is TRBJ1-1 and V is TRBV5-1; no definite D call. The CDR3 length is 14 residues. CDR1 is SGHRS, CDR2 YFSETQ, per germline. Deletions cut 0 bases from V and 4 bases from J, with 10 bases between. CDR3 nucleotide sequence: TGCGCCAGCAGCTTGGAAGGCTGGGGCACTGAAGCTTTCTTT. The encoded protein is CASSLEGWGTEAFF.

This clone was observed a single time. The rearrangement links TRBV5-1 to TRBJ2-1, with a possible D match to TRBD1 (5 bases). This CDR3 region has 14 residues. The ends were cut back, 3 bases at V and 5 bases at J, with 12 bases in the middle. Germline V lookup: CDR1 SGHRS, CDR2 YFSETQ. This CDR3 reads CASSWGPANNEQFF. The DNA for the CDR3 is TGCGCCAGCAGCTGGGGCCCAGCTAACAATGAGCAGTTCTTC.

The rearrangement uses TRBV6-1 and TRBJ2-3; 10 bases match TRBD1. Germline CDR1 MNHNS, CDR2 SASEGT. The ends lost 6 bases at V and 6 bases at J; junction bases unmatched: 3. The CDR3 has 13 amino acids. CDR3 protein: CASSPGQGDTQYF. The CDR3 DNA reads TGTGCCAGCAGCCCGGGACAGGGGGATACGCAGTATTTT.

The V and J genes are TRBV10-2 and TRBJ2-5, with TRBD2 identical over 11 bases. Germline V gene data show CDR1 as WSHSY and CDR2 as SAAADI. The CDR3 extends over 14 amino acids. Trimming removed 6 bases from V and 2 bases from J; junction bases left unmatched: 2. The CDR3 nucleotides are TGCGCCAGCAGGACTAGCGGGGAACAAGAGACCCAGTACTTC. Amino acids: CASRTSGEQETQYF.

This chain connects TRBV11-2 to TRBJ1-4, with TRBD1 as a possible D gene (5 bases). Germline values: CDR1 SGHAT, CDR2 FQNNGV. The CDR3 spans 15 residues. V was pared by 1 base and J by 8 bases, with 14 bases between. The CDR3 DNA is TGTGCCAGCAGCTTAGTGGGTGGGACGGGGGAAAAACTGTTTTTT. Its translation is CASSLVGGTGEKLFF.

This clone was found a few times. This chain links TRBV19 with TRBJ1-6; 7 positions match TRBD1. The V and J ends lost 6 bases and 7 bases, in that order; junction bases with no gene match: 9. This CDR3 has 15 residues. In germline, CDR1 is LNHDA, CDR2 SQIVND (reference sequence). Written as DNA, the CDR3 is TGTGCCAGTAGCCTAGGGACAGTTGGAAATTCACCCCTCCACTTT. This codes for CASSLGTVGNSPLHF. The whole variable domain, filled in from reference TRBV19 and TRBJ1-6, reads DGGITQSPKYLFRKEGQNVTLSCEQNLNHDAMYWYRQDPGQGLRLIYYSQIVNDFQKGDIAEGYSVSREKKESFPLTVTSAQKNPTAFYLCASSLGTVGNSPLHFGNGTRLTVT.

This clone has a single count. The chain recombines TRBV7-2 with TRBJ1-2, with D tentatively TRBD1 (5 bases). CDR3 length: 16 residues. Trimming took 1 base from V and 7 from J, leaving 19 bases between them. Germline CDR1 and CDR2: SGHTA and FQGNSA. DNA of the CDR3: TGTGCCAGCAGCTTAGATATACGGGGGAGGTTAAGTGGCTACACCTTC. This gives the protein CASSLDIRGRLSGYTF.

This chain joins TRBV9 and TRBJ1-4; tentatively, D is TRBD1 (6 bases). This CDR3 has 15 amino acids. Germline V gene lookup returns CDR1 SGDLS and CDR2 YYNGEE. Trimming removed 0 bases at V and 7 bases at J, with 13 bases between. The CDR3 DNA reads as TGTGCCAGCAGCGTAGGGGTAACAGGGACTGAAAAACTGTTTTTT. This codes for CASSVGVTGTEKLFF.

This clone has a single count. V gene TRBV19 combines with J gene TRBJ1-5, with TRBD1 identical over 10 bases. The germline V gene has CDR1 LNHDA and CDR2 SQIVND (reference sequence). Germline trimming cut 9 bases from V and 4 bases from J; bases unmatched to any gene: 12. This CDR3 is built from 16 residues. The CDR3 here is CASLSPGQGGNQPQHF. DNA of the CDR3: TGTGCCAGCCTAAGCCCAGGACAGGGGGGAAATCAGCCCCAGCATTTT.

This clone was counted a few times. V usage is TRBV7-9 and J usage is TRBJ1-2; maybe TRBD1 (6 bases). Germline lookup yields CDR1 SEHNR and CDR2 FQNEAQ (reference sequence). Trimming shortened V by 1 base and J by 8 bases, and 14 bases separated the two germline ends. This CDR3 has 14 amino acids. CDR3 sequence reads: CASSLEGGWDGYTF. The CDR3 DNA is TGTGCCAGCAGCTTAGAAGGGGGATGGGACGGCTACACCTTC.

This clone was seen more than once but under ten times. The CDR3 is CASSRDLRQYF. In nucleotides, the CDR3 is TGCGCCAGCAGCCGGGACCTCCGCCAGTATTTT. The chain couples TRBV5-1 to TRBJ2-3; tentatively, D is TRBD1 or TRBD2 (5 bases each). Trimming left V 4 bases short and J 12 bases short, with 12 bases between. This CDR3 is 11 amino acids long. Germline CDR1 SGHRS, CDR2 YFSETQ.

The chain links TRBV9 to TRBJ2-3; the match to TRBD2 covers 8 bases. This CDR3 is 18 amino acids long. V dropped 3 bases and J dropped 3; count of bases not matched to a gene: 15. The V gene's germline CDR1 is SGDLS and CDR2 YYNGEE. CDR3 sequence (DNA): TGTGCCAGCAGCGGCGGGTCTAGCGGGTGGATTGGGACAGATACGCAGTATTTT. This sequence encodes CASSGGSSGWIGTDTQYF. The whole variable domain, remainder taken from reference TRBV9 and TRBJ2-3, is DSGVTQTPKHLITATGQRVTLRCSPRSGDLSVYWYQQSLDQGLQFLIQYYNGEERAKGNILERFSAQQFPDLHSELNLSSLELGDSALYFCASSGGSSGWIGTDTQYFGPGTRLTVL.

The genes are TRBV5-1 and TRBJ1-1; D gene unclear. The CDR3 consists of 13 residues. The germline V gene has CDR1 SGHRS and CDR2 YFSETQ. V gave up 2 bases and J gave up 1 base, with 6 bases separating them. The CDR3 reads CASSFAENTEAFF. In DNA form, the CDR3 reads TGCGCCAGCAGCTTTGCAGAGAACACTGAAGCTTTCTTT. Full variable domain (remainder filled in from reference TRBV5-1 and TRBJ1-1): KAGVTQTPRYLIKTRGQQVTLSCSPISGHRSVSWYQQTPGQGLQFLFEYFSETQRNKGNFPGRFSGRQFSNSRSEMNVSTLELGDSALYLCASSFAENTEAFFGQGTRLTVV.